This T cell receptor (beta chain) was captured in a study of blood T cell repertoires in COVID-19 (dated by TCRdb to 2020 to 2021). In terms of the full investigation: Samples from collaborators originated in the United States, Italy and Spain and spanned both the acute and convalescent phases of COVID-19. The prospective study material was composed of cDNA or gDNA derived from T cells, B-cell-depleted T cells, or PBMCs. The dataset comprised deeply sampled blood TCRbeta repertoires from subjects exposed to, actively infected with, or recovered from COVID-19. The repertoires were made available in a free public database intended to serve as a resource for research on the immune response to SARS-CoV-2. The samples were drawn from the first 160 participants of the ongoing ImmuneRACE study and from over a thousand subjects provided by 6 global collaborators. Sample metadata almost always included a de-identified subject ID, COVID-19 status, age in years and sex. Where available, HLA class I and class II types were taken from metadata supplied by the sample provider and were not determined by assay-based typing.

Collaborating institutions collected whole blood in K2EDTA tubes following their own protocols. For TCRbeta analysis, collaborators shipped samples as frozen whole blood, isolated PBMCs, or DNA extracted from either of those sample types. Counted from cysteine to phenylalanine, this CDR3 has 15 amino acids. Just the 45-base CDR3 DNA is kept, in frame starting at base 1. V and J are trimmed by 1 base and 2 bases, and the gene matches miss 4 bases of the junction. CDR1 and CDR2, looked up from the germline V gene (reference sequence), are SGHKS and YYEKEE. To note about this clone: There is no known antigen for this receptor. No base-level quality is on record; no much larger clone is a single base apart.

TCRbeta CDR3 regions were amplified from genomic DNA using the immunoSEQ Assay, a bias-controlled multiplex PCR. Per the authors' processing: Within the assay, amplification of reference gene primers was used to estimate how many nucleated cells each sample contained. To quantify the absolute abundance of each unique TCRbeta CDR3 rearrangement, sequence reads were collapsed and filtered. For each sample, productive Simpson clonality was calculated by taking the square root of Simpson's diversity index across productive rearrangements. TCRdb holds this immuneACCESS table with in-frame rearrangements only. Some clones are missing; in checked studies, unresolved V genes explain under half, and the rest has no known cause. That table gives V, J and clone size, and the DNA gave D and trimming. Present in this sample are some 18,000 clones, approximately 91% of which were seen just once. The top ten clones comprise around 15% of the sample.

What the authors observed across the whole study: The quantity of clinical and demographic metadata differed by source and by participant and was supplied without curation.

The sample taken for sequencing was peripheral blood. The receptor chain draws on TRBV5-5 and TRBJ2-7; 9 bases in the middle match TRBD1. The receptor comes from a human donor in a cohort sampled during active COVID-19. The sequence in DNA is TGTGCCAGCAGCTTGTGGGACAGGGCTGCCTACGAGCAGTACTTC. This is translated as CASSLWDRAAYEQYF. This CDR3, with the reference TRBV5-5 and TRBJ2-7 proteins standing in past its ends, gives the full variable domain DAGVTQSPTHLIKTRGQQVTLRCSPISGHKSVSWYQQVLGQGPQFIFQYYEKEERGRGNFPDRFSARQFPNYSSELNVNALLLGDSALYLCASSLWDRAAYEQYFGPGTRLTVT.